The 18 T cell receptor beta chains in this list originate from one sample, sequenced in a study of blood T cell repertoires in COVID-19. TCRdb's copy holds only in-frame clones and misses some; the assay was immunoSEQ multiplex PCR. In the table there are 220,000 or so clones, approximately 80% of which are singletons. The sequenced material came from PBMCs or T cells enriched from blood (not recorded which). These receptors were obtained from a woman aged 40 to 50 with acute COVID-19.

This clone was recorded only once. The chain links TRBV19 to TRBJ2-5; D remains unclear. The CDR3 length is 13 residues. From germline, CDR1 is LNHDA and CDR2 SQIVND (reference sequence). The germline V and J ends were trimmed by 4 bases and 2 bases, with 8 bases remaining between them. The CDR3 region is CASSNSLQETQYF. CDR3 bases: TGTGCCAGTAGTAATAGCCTTCAAGAGACCCAGTACTTC.

The V gene is TRBV7-2, the J gene TRBJ1-2; no definite D call. CDR1 SGHTA and CDR2 FQGNSA come from the germline V gene. The CDR3 sequence is 13 residues long. The V end was cut by 5 bases, the J end by 0 bases, with 7 bases between. CDR3 sequence reads: CASSVHSNYGYTF. The DNA for the CDR3 is TGTGCCAGCAGCGTCCATTCTAACTATGGCTACACCTTC.

This chain's CDR3 is CASSQDPGGGANEQFF. CDR3 sequence (DNA): TGTGCCAGCAGCCAAGATCCGGGTGGGGGGGCAAATGAGCAGTTCTTC. This chain joins TRBV4-2 and TRBJ2-1, with TRBD2 as a possible D gene (7 bases). The CDR3 is made up of 16 amino acids. Germline assignment: CDR1 LGHNA and CDR2 YNFKEQ. V was cut by 0 bases and J by 7 bases, with 16 bases left in between.

The genes are TRBV7-8 and TRBJ2-5; D gene ambiguous. Between the trimmed V and J ends, which lost 5 bases and 4 bases, there was a span of 8 bases. The length of the CDR3 is 12 residues. The V gene's germline CDR1 is SGHVS and CDR2 FQNEAQ. The CDR3: CASSPTGETQYF. The CDR3 region has the DNA TGTGCCAGCAGCCCCACCGGAGAGACCCAGTACTTC. The variable domain in full, with the rest retrieved from reference TRBV7-8 and TRBJ2-5, is GAGVSQSPRYKVAKRGQDVALRCDPISGHVSLFWYQQALGQGPEFLTYFQNEAQLDKSGLPSDRFFAERPEGSVSTLKIQRTQQEDSAVYLCASSPTGETQYFGPGTRLLVL.

The chain has TRBV6-5 and TRBJ1-6, with D perhaps TRBD1 (6 bases). The V gene lost 0 bases and the J gene lost 7 bases, with 7 bases spanning the gap. Germline CDR1 and CDR2: MNHEY and SVGAGI. The length of the CDR3 is 14 residues. CDR3 sequence: CASSYSTGNSPLHF. The CDR3 DNA sequence: TGTGCCAGCAGTTACTCGACAGGCAATTCACCCCTCCACTTT.

The chain carries TRBV7-9 and TRBJ2-4; D ambiguous. This CDR3 has 16 residues. The V end was cut by 6 bases, the J end by 2 bases, with 17 bases between. In germline, CDR1 is SEHNR, CDR2 FQNEAQ (reference sequence). CDR3 residues: CASSRSRQLPKNIQYF. The CDR3 nucleotides read TGTGCCAGCAGTCGCTCCAGGCAGCTCCCCAAAAACATTCAGTACTTC. The variable domain in full, with the rest retrieved from reference TRBV7-9 and TRBJ2-4, is DTGVSQNPRHKITKRGQNVTFRCDPISEHNRLYWYRQTLGQGPEFLTYFQNEAQLEKSRLLSDRFSAERPKGSFSTLEIQRTEQGDSAMYLCASSRSRQLPKNIQYFGAGTRLSVL.

Notes on this clone: This sample also contains other DNA sequences that code for the same CDR3. The gene calls are TRBV7-2 and TRBJ2-1, with 12 bases identical to TRBD2. The CDR3 is 14 residues long. J lost 9 bases, V lost 2 bases, and 2 bases had no gene match. CDR1 is SGHTA and CDR2 is FQGNSA in the germline V gene. The CDR3 DNA is TGTGCCAGCAGCTTACTAGCGGGGGGGGGTGAGCAGTTCTTC. This encodes CASSLLAGGGEQFF.

The chain employs TRBV19 and TRBJ1-1, with D hard to call. The V end lost 1 base, the J end lost 5 bases, and 14 bases lay between the germline ends. Per germline, CDR1 LNHDA and CDR2 SQIVND (reference sequence). The CDR3 sequence is 15 residues long. Written as DNA, the CDR3 is TGTGCCAGTAGTATAGGATGGGGAGGGAGGACTGAAGCTTTCTTT. Its protein is CASSIGWGGRTEAFF.

The rearrangement uses TRBV6-2 or TRBV6-3 and TRBJ1-1, with D possibly TRBD1 on 5 matching bases. CDR3 length: 13 residues. Germline lookup yields CDR1 MNHEY and CDR2 SVGEGT. Trimming pared 5 bases from V and 4 bases from J, leaving 11 bases between. CDR3 DNA sequence: TGTGCCAGCAGTAGCCGGAGGGGCACTGAAGCTTTCTTT. Protein: CASSSRRGTEAFF.

V is TRBV5-1 and J is TRBJ2-5; 11 bases map to TRBD2. The ends lost 4 bases at V and 10 bases at J; junction bases unmatched: 9. Germline V lookup: CDR1 SGHRS, CDR2 YFSETQ. The CDR3 is 14 amino acids. For the CDR3, the DNA is TGCGCCAGCAGCAAGCTAACTAGCGGGGGTGGCCAGTACTTC. It translates to CASSKLTSGGGQYF.

V gene TRBV28 combines with J gene TRBJ1-5; D is undetermined. The CDR3 loop spans 17 amino acids. Deletions cut 2 bases from V and 2 bases from J, with 16 bases between. Germline assignment: CDR1 MDHEN and CDR2 SYDVKM. CDR3: CASSLKLRQWGNQPQHF. CDR3 DNA: TGTGCCAGCAGTTTAAAACTCAGGCAATGGGGCAATCAGCCCCAGCATTTT. Looking up the rest from reference TRBV28 and TRBJ1-5 gives the full variable domain: DVKVTQSSRYLVKRTGEKVFLECVQDMDHENMFWYRQDPGLGLRLIYFSYDVKMKEKGDIPEGYSVSREKKERFSLILESASTNQTSMYLCASSLKLRQWGNQPQHFGDGTRLSIL.

This CDR3 reads CASSPSGRGYNEQFF. CDR3 nucleotide sequence: TGTGCCAGCAGCCCTAGCGGGAGGGGCTACAATGAGCAGTTCTTC. The chain is built from TRBV6-4 and TRBJ2-1; 12 nucleotides line up with TRBD2. CDR1 MRHNA and CDR2 SNTAGT come from the germline V gene. With V trimmed by 6 bases and J by 3 bases, 3 bases remained unmatched. The CDR3 is 15 residues long.

A word on this clone: Other DNA sequences in this sample translate to the same CDR3. The rearrangement uses TRBV28 and TRBJ2-1; D remains unclear. Trimming stripped 6 bases from V and 3 bases from J, with 6 bases between. Germline V CDR1 and CDR2: MDHEN, SYDVKM. This CDR3 contains 12 residues. The CDR3 loop is CASSLSYNEQFF. The CDR3 nucleotides are TGTGCCAGCAGCCTCAGCTACAATGAGCAGTTCTTC. Supplemented by reference TRBV28 and TRBJ2-1, the full variable domain reads DVKVTQSSRYLVKRTGEKVFLECVQDMDHENMFWYRQDPGLGLRLIYFSYDVKMKEKGDIPEGYSVSREKKERFSLILESASTNQTSMYLCASSLSYNEQFFGPGTRLTVL.

The chain joins TRBV6-5 to TRBJ2-5; 10 nucleotides match TRBD2. Germline V gene sequence: CDR1 MNHEY, CDR2 SVGAGI. The CDR3 runs to 14 residues. With V trimmed by 6 bases and J by 5 bases, 6 bases remained unmatched. CDR3 coding DNA: TGTGCCAGCAGAAGCGGGGGGGCCTGGGAGACCCAGTACTTC. Its protein product is CASRSGGAWETQYF.

The chain uses TRBV14 and TRBJ1-2, with TRBD1 identical over 7 bases. This CDR3 has 13 amino acids. Germline trimming cut 4 bases from V and 3 bases from J; bases unmatched to any gene: 2. CDR1 is SGHDN, CDR2 FVKESK, per germline. CDR3 loop: CASSRDRDYGYTF. CDR3 DNA: TGTGCCAGCAGCCGGGACAGAGACTATGGCTACACCTTC.

The chain recombines TRBV30 with TRBJ1-1, with D possibly matching TRBD1 (6 bases). The CDR3 spans 12 residues. Germline V gene data show CDR1 as GTSNPN and CDR2 as SVGIG (reference sequence). V dropped 0 bases and J dropped 7 bases, with 9 bases sitting between them. In DNA, the CDR3 is TGTGCCTGGAGTGTGGGGACACTTGAAGCTTTCTTT. It encodes CAWSVGTLEAFF.

The chain links TRBV5-4 to TRBJ1-4, with TRBD1 matching 7 bases. CDR3 length equals 14 residues. J was trimmed by 8 bases and V by 1 base; bases with no gene match: 5. The germline V gene has CDR1 SGHNT and CDR2 YYREEE (reference sequence). This CDR3 is CASSLKGGYEKLFF. CDR3 bases: TGTGCCAGCAGCTTGAAAGGGGGCTACGAAAAACTGTTTTTT.

This clone was seen a handful of times. V usage is TRBV5-1 and J usage is TRBJ2-2; D perhaps matches TRBD2 (6 bases). Germline CDR1 SGHRS, CDR2 YFSETQ. V was clipped by 4 bases and J by 5 bases, with 12 bases between them. The CDR3 totals 14 residues. CDR3: CASSDSRGTGELFF. The CDR3 DNA is TGCGCCAGCAGCGACTCCCGGGGGACCGGGGAGCTGTTTTTT.